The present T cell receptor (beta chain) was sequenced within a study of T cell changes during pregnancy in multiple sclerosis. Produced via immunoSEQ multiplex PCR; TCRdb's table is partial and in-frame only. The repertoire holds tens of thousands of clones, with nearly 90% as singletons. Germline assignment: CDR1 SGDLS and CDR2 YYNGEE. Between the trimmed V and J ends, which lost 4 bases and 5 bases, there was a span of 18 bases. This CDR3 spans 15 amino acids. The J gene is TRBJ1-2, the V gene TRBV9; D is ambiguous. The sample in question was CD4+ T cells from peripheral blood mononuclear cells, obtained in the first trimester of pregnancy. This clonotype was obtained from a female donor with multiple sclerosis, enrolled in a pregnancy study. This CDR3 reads CASSTQPQSSYGYTF. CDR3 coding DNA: TGTGCCAGCAGCACACAGCCTCAAAGCTCTTATGGCTACACCTTC. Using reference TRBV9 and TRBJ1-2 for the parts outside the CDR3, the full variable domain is DSGVTQTPKHLITATGQRVTLRCSPRSGDLSVYWYQQSLDQGLQFLIQYYNGEERAKGNILERFSAQQFPDLHSELNLSSLELGDSALYFCASSTQPQSSYGYTFGSGTRLTVV.